This entry features one TCR beta chain sequence. Its antigen is not known. The germline V gene has CDR1 SEHNR and CDR2 FQNEAQ (reference sequence). V was trimmed by 5 bases and J by 7 bases, leaving 15 bases between them. The CDR3 runs 14 residues. An assay was performed, and its level was deep. Sequencing used immunoSEQ multiplex PCR; TCRdb keeps in-frame clones, though not all of them. The table has approximately 1,500,000 clones, 98% seen once. Donors, without exception, were Caucasian adults residing in Nashville, Tennessee. These data belong to a study of shared clonotypes between healthy human individuals. Study-level findings and limits: Lower generation probabilities were found for non-shared clonotypes than for those shared by all four donors. Across subsets, estimated richness was generally greater for naive than for memory populations.

Sequencing was carried out using naive CD4+ T cells sorted from blood. Subset of the sample: CD45RA+ positively selected. The source of this sequence is a man younger than 45 in good health. V is TRBV7-9 and J is TRBJ1-5; weak D call: TRBD1 (5 bases). The CDR3, as DNA: TGTGCCAGCAGCCCCCGGGGGGTCAGGCAGCCCCAGCATTTT. It translates to CASSPRGVRQPQHF.